The clone carrying this T cell receptor (beta chain) was seen a handful of times. Antigen: not known. This sample stems from a study of beta chain features in type 1 diabetes. Heparinised blood was drawn once per donor, averaging about 116 mL. Sorted CD4+ subsets: naive, central memory, regulatory, stem cell-like memory (CD45RO/CCR7/CD25/CD127/CD95/CD27 panel). Whole-study findings and limits: Sequencing from cDNA could over-represent high-TCR-expressing cells. In every one of the four CD4+ subsets, TCRB CDR3s were moderately but significantly shorter in Type 1 diabetes patients.

TCRB transcripts that were expressed got sequenced, as all of the isolated RNA had been reverse transcribed. Clones were read by immunoSEQ multiplex PCR, and TCRdb kept only the in-frame ones, dropping some. The sample has about 410,000 clones; around 13% are singletons. The specimen was naive CD4+ T cells from blood. This clonotype was sampled from a man aged 25 to 40 in good health.

DNA for the CDR3: TGTGCCAGCAGCATGGCGGAGCCGGGACTAGCGGACTCCTACAATGAGCAGTTCTTC. This sequence encodes CASSMAEPGLADSYNEQFF. The J gene is TRBJ2-1, the V gene TRBV9; 11 bases align to TRBD2. Germline loops: CDR1 SGDLS, CDR2 YYNGEE. V shed 4 bases, J shed 0 bases, and the junction held 12 bases outside the gene matches. CDR3 length equals 19 residues.